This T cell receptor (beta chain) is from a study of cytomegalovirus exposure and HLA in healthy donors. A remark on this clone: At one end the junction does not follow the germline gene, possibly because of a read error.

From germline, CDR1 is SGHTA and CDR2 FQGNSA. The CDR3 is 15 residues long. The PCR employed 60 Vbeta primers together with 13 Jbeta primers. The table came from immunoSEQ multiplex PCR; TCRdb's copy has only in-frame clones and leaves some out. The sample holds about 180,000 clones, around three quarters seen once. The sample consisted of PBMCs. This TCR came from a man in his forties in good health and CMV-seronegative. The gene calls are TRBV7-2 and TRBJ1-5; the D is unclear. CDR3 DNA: TGTGCCAGCAGCGTAGCTCCCGGGGGCAATCAGCCCCAGCATTTT. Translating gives CASSVAPGGNQPQHF.